The clone carrying this T cell receptor beta chain was seen only once. Clones were read by immunoSEQ multiplex PCR, and TCRdb kept only the in-frame ones, dropping some. The sample contains more than 250,000 clones, 70% to 90% of which appear only once. The data belong to a study of blood T cell repertoires in COVID-19. In terms of age and location, participants ranged from roughly 18 to 95 years and lived in approximately 26 US areas. Participants reported their clinical history, and cohort assignment relied on those reports. The CDR3 sequence is 13 residues long. The ends were cut back, 5 bases at V and 6 bases at J, with 14 bases in the middle. Per germline, CDR1 MDHEN and CDR2 SYDVKM.

The origin of this receptor is a woman younger than 45 who had recovered from COVID-19. Sequenced: PBMCs or T cells enriched from blood (not recorded which). This chain uses TRBV28 with TRBJ2-7; the D is unclear. CDR3 loop: CASSTLGPGEQYF. CDR3 in DNA: TGTGCCAGCAGTACCCTAGGCCCCGGCGAGCAGTACTTC.